Following are 14 T cell receptor beta chains from one sample sequenced in a study of blood T cell repertoires in COVID-19. Sequenced by immunoSEQ multiplex PCR; TCRdb stores in-frame clones only, minus some. The sample records about 250,000 clones, 70% to 90% being singletons. The sequenced sample was peripheral blood. These receptors were taken from a man between 18 and 29 years old with active or convalescent COVID-19.

The chain couples TRBV12-3 or TRBV12-4 to TRBJ2-3; TRBD2 is a possible D gene (5 bases). The V end was cut by 3 bases, the J end by 7 bases, with 8 bases between. The CDR3 sequence is 12 residues long. The chain's CDR3 is CASSFIGNTQYF. In DNA, the CDR3 is TGTGCCAGCAGTTTCATCGGGAATACGCAGTATTTT.

This chain joins TRBV28 and TRBJ2-5, with 14 positions matching TRBD2. The CDR3 length is 17 residues. Germline assignment: CDR1 MDHEN and CDR2 SYDVKM. Unmatched junction bases numbered 9, after V lost 6 bases and J lost 3 bases. DNA of the CDR3: TGTGCCAGCAGACCCAACCGACTAGCGGGAGGGAAAGAGACCCAGTACTTC. This sequence encodes CASRPNRLAGGKETQYF.

The chain recombines TRBV30 with TRBJ1-2; a possible D gene is TRBD1 (5 bases). This CDR3 is built from 14 residues. The V gene's germline CDR1 is GTSNPN and CDR2 SVGIG (reference sequence). V lost 4 bases and J 4 bases, leaving 16 bases between the germline ends. In DNA, the CDR3 is TGTGCCTGGATCAATTGGGGTACAGGCTATGGCTACACCTTC. Translation gives CAWINWGTGYGYTF.

This clone was seen once. The J gene is TRBJ2-7, the V gene TRBV2; TRBD1 matches at 7 bases. This CDR3 region has 13 residues. V trimming: 7 bases; J trimming: 2 bases; junction bases outside the gene matches: 5. CDR1 is SNHLY and CDR2 is FYNNEI in the germline V gene. The CDR3 DNA reads as TGTGCCAGCAATCCGGGACAGACCTACGAGCAGTACTTC. It yields the protein CASNPGQTYEQYF.

The gene calls are TRBV6-2 or TRBV6-3 and TRBJ1-1; possibly TRBD1 for D (6 bases). CDR3 length: 16 amino acids. Looked up from germline, CDR1 is MNHEY and CDR2 is SVGEGT. Trimming took off 1 base at V and 0 bases at J, with 12 bases between the two ends. CDR3 sequence (DNA): TGTGCCAGCAGTTACTTTAGGGGACAATTGAACACTGAAGCTTTCTTT. Its protein is CASSYFRGQLNTEAFF.

V gene TRBV5-1 combines with J gene TRBJ2-1; 9 positions agree with TRBD2. V gave up 3 bases and J gave up 7 bases; unmatched junction bases: 8. The germline CDR1 and CDR2 sequences are SGHRS and YFSETQ. The CDR3 covers 15 residues. The CDR3 nucleotides read TGCGCCAGCAGCTCGACTAGCGGAGGGTGGAATGAGCAGTTCTTC. Protein product: CASSSTSGGWNEQFF.

The chain carries TRBV6-5 and TRBJ2-6; D is ambiguous. Germline loops: CDR1 MNHEY, CDR2 SVGAGI. This CDR3 spans 12 amino acids. V was pared by 11 bases and J by 0 bases, with 5 bases between. This chain's CDR3 is CAGHSGANVLTF. As DNA, the CDR3 is TGTGCCGGCCACTCTGGGGCCAACGTCCTGACTTTC.

The chain links TRBV9 to TRBJ1-2; 8 nucleotides agree with TRBD1. The CDR3 has 14 amino acids. Germline loops: CDR1 SGDLS, CDR2 YYNGEE. Trimming took 3 bases from V and 4 from J; bases not matched to a gene: 5. The CDR3: CASSAGQAFYGYTF. CDR3 nucleotide sequence: TGTGCCAGCAGCGCGGGACAGGCTTTCTATGGCTACACCTTC.

The CDR3 region is CASSLGRQGGFTEAFF. DNA for the CDR3: TGTGCCAGCAGCTTAGGAAGACAAGGGGGATTCACTGAAGCTTTCTTT. The J gene is TRBJ1-1, the V gene TRBV11-1; D perhaps matches TRBD1 (6 bases). This CDR3 spans 16 amino acids. The germline gives CDR1 SGHAT, CDR2 FQDESV (reference sequence). Deletions cut 1 base from V and 4 bases from J, with 16 bases between. Full variable domain (missing parts from reference TRBV11-1 and TRBJ1-1): EAEVAQSPRYKITEKSQAVAFWCDPISGHATLYWYRQILGQGPELLVQFQDESVVDDSQLPKDRFSAERLKGVDSTLKIQPAELGDSAMYLCASSLGRQGGFTEAFFGQGTRLTVV.

The CDR3 loop is CASSLWTGSNQPQHF. The CDR3 DNA reads as TGTGCCAGCTCACTGTGGACAGGCTCCAATCAGCCCCAGCATTTT. The chain employs TRBV18 and TRBJ1-5; TRBD1 agrees at 7 bases. The CDR3 consists of 15 residues. The germline V gene encodes CDR1 KGHSH and CDR2 LQKENI. After removal of 4 bases from V and 3 bases from J, the junction contained 6 bases not matched to a gene. Combining the CDR3 with reference TRBV18 and TRBJ1-5 gives the whole variable domain NAGVMQNPRHLVRRRGQEARLRCSPMKGHSHVYWYRQLPEEGLKFMVYLQKENIIDESGMPKERFSAEFPKEGPSILRIQQVVRGDSAAYFCASSLWTGSNQPQHFGDGTRLSIL.

About this clone itself: The sample has other DNA sequences that encode this CDR3 too. This chain joins TRBV7-2 and TRBJ2-3; D gene ambiguous. The V end lost 4 bases, the J end lost 4 bases, and 3 bases lay between the germline ends. CDR3 length: 11 amino acids. CDR1 and CDR2 from the germline V gene are SGHTA and FQGNSA. CDR3 coding DNA: TGTGCCAGCAGCTCTGCAGATACGCAGTATTTT. Protein product: CASSSADTQYF. The whole variable domain, remainder taken from reference TRBV7-2 and TRBJ2-3, is GAGVSQSPSNKVTEKGKDVELRCDPISGHTALYWYRQSLGQGLEFLIYFQGNSAPDKSGLPSDRFSAERTGGSVSTLTIQRTQQEDSAVYLCASSSADTQYFGPGTRLTVL.

Comments on this clone: The sample contains more than one DNA sequence encoding this CDR3. The rearrangement uses TRBV7-2 and TRBJ2-3, with TRBD2 matching over 7 bases. V lost 1 base to trimming and J lost 6 bases; unmatched junction nucleotides: 4. The CDR3 runs 14 residues. Germline CDR1 is SGHTA and CDR2 is FQGNSA. The CDR3 sequence: CASSLGLASDTQYF. CDR3 DNA sequence: TGTGCCAGCAGCTTAGGACTAGCTTCGGATACGCAGTATTTT.

This clone came up a few times. This chain uses TRBV28 with TRBJ2-2, with D tentatively TRBD2 (6 bases). This CDR3 has 12 residues. V was shortened by 4 bases and J by 11 bases, with 11 bases between the two germline ends. CDR1 is MDHEN, CDR2 SYDVKM, per germline. The CDR3 loop reads CASSYVGRELFF. The CDR3 nucleotides read TGTGCCAGCAGTTACGTCGGGAGAGAGCTGTTTTTT. The full variable domain, in which reference TRBV28 and TRBJ2-2 provide the parts outside the CDR3, is DVKVTQSSRYLVKRTGEKVFLECVQDMDHENMFWYRQDPGLGLRLIYFSYDVKMKEKGDIPEGYSVSREKKERFSLILESASTNQTSMYLCASSYVGRELFFGEGSRLTVL.

The chain recombines TRBV30 with TRBJ1-1; weak D call: TRBD1 (6 bases). This CDR3 contains 15 residues. Per the germline V gene, CDR1 is GTSNPN and CDR2 is SVGIG (reference sequence). Trimming took 4 bases from V and 1 from J, leaving 16 bases between them. CDR3 in DNA: TGTGCCTGGAACCTTGGCCTACAGGGGAACACTGAAGCTTTCTTT. Its protein is CAWNLGLQGNTEAFF.